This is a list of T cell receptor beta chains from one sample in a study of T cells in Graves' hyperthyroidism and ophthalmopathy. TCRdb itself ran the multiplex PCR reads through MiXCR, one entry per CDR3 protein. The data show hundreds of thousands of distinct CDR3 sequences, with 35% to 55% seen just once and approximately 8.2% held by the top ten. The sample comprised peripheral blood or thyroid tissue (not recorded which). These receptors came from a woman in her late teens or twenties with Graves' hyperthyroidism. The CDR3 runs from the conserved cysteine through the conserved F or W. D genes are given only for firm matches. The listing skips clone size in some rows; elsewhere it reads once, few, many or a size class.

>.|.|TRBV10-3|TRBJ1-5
TGTGCCATCAGTGAGGAAAGAGAGCAGCCCCAGCATTTT
CAISEEREQPQHF
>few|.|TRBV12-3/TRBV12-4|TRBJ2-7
TGTGCCAGCAGTTTCCAGATCTCCTACGAGCAGTACTTC
CASSFQISYEQYF
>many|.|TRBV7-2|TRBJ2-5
TGTGCCAGCAGCTTAGGTCGGAGCCAAGAGACCCAGTACTTC
CASSLGRSQETQYF
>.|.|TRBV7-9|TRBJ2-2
TGTGCCAGCAGCAGAGGAGGCTCTTGGGGGGCCGGGGAGCTGTTTTTT
CASSRGGSWGAGELFF
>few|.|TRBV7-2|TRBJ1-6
TGTGCCAGCAGTTTGGGTGGGGGACAAAAAGATTCACCCCTCCACTTT
CASSLGGGQKDSPLHF
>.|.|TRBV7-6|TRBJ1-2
TGTGCCAGCAGCTCCCCGTTTCTTCAGAACTATGGCTACACCTTC
CASSSPFLQNYGYTF
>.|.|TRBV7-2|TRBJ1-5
TGTGCCAGCAGCACGGAAGGAGGTCATTTT
CASSTEGGHF
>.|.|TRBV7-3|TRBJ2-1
TGTGCCAGCAGCGAGGGCTGGGATGAGCAGTTCTTC
CASSEGWDEQFF
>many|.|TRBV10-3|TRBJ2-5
TGTGCCATCAGTGAGATCTGGACGGAGACCCAGTACTTC
CAISEIWTETQYF
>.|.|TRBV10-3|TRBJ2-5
TGTGCCATCAGACCCTTCGCCCTTGAACACCAAGAGACCCAGTACTTC
CAIRPFALEHQETQYF
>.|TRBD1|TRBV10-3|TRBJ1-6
TGTGCCGGCGGGACAGAGTTCTCAGATAATTCACCCCTCCACTTT
CAGGTEFSDNSPLHF
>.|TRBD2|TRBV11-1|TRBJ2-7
TGTGCCAGCAGAGGGACTAGCGGGAGGGCTATCTCCTACGAGCAGTACTTC
CASRGTSGRAISYEQYF
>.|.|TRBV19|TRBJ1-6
TGTGCCAGTAGTCTTATGGGCCGCCGAGATTCACCCCTCCACTTT
CASSLMGRRDSPLHF